Given below is one T cell receptor beta chain in context. Its antigen remains unknown. This CDR3 has 16 amino acids. Germline assignment: CDR1 SEHNR and CDR2 FQNEAQ (reference sequence). The data were obtained in a study of monozygotic twins with inflammatory bowel disease. Points from the study as a whole: Clonotype overlap with others was lower in IBD patients than in healthy twins, a difference that was greatest with disease activity. Support for a single strong signal or clonotype associated with IBD was absent.

TCRdb reprocessed the 5' RACE reads and reports one entry per CDR3 protein, with no DNA. Across fewer than 200,000 distinct CDR3 sequences, the top ten clones capture 2% to 2.5% of the sample. The clonotype originates from a human donor with ulcerative colitis or Crohn's disease, or a healthy co-twin of an affected twin (not recorded which). The chain uses TRBV7-9 and TRBJ1-2; TCRdb gives TRBD1 as the D gene, but with no DNA this cannot be confirmed. The sample taken for sequencing was blood. Here the CDR3 reads CASSSSAGTLSRGYTF. Filled out from reference TRBV7-9 and TRBJ1-2, the complete variable domain reads DTGVSQNPRHKITKRGQNVTFRCDPISEHNRLYWYRQTLGQGPEFLTYFQNEAQLEKSRLLSDRFSAERPKGSFSTLEIQRTEQGDSAMYLCASSSSAGTLSRGYTFGSGTRLTVV.